These 22 T cell receptor beta chains share one sample of origin, sequenced in a study of blood T cells in healthy people across ages. Through a sample-barcoded 5' primer and a J-beta primer mix, a second PCR was run for roughly 6 to 12 cycles. TCRdb used MiXCR to reprocess the 5' RACE reads, holding one entry per CDR3 protein. The table lists approximately 820,000 distinct CDR3 sequences, 40% to 50% of them singletons. The sample was blood. The origin of the receptors is a man between 60 and 75 years old in good health.

Worth noting for this clonotype: A much larger clone differs from this one at a single base, so this may be a read error. The rearrangement links TRBV29-1 to TRBJ2-5, with 7 bases aligning to TRBD1. Germline V CDR1 and CDR2: SQVTM, ANQGSEA. CDR3 size: 13 residues. CDR3 nucleotide sequence: TGCGGCGTTCAGACAGGGACACAAGAGACCCAGTACTTC. Protein: CGVQTGTQETQYF.

This clonotype was found a few times. The chain links TRBV24-1 to TRBJ2-5, with D maybe TRBD1 (5 bases). V lost 2 bases to trimming and J lost 4 bases, with 7 bases between them. The germline V gene encodes CDR1 KGHDR and CDR2 SFDVKD. CDR3 length: 13 amino acids. The CDR3 region has the DNA TGTGCCACCAGTGATTCAGGGTTAGAGACCCAGTACTTC. Protein: CATSDSGLETQYF.

The chain employs TRBV7-2 and TRBJ2-7; D may be TRBD1 (5 bases). Germline CDR1 is SGHTA and CDR2 is FQGNSA. There are 13 residues in the CDR3. Between the trimmed V and J ends, which lost 8 bases and 2 bases, there was a span of 13 bases. CDR3 DNA sequence: TGTGCCAGCGCCGCCTCAGGGCCCTACGAGCAGTACTTC. Translating gives CASAASGPYEQYF.

In this sample, this clonotype turned up many times. The chain links TRBV20-1 to TRBJ2-5; 8 nucleotides match TRBD1. Losses at the gene ends were 2 bases for V and 3 bases for J; bases not matched to a gene: 2. CDR1 and CDR2 from the germline V gene are DFQATT and SNEGSKA (reference sequence). The CDR3 totals 13 residues. The CDR3 is CSARSTGEETQYF. CDR3 bases: TGCAGTGCTAGATCGACAGGGGAAGAGACCCAGTACTTC.

DNA for the CDR3: TGTGCCAGCAGTGAATTTGGCAGCTCCTATAATTCACCCCTCCACTTT. Its protein is CASSEFGSSYNSPLHF. The rearrangement uses TRBV2 and TRBJ1-6; no clear D gene. Germline CDR1 and CDR2: SNHLY and FYNNEI. The V end was cut by 2 bases, the J end by 0 bases, with 8 bases between. The CDR3 has 16 amino acids.

This clonotype has just one count. The chain is built from TRBV3-1 and TRBJ2-1; 8 bases agree with TRBD2. The CDR3 sequence is 15 residues long. Germline-derived CDR1 and CDR2 are LGHDT and YNNKEL (reference sequence). J gave up 5 bases and V 1 base, and 4 bases lay outside the gene matches. The CDR3 sequence: CASSQAAGAHNEQFF. In nucleotides, the CDR3 is TGTGCCAGCAGCCAAGCAGCGGGGGCCCACAATGAGCAGTTCTTC.

In this sample, this clonotype turned up a few times. CDR3 protein: CASSYEIQVYEQYF. CDR3 nucleotides: TGTGCCAGCAGTTACGAGATACAGGTATACGAGCAGTACTTC. The V call is TRBV6-2 or TRBV6-3, the J call TRBJ2-7; maybe TRBD1 (5 bases). V was shortened by 2 bases and J by 4 bases, with 12 bases between the two germline ends. This CDR3 has 14 residues. Germline values: CDR1 MNHEY, CDR2 SVGEGT.

V and J are TRBV6-6 and TRBJ2-1; 7 bases fit TRBD2. The CDR3 sequence is 15 residues long. CDR1 is MNHNY and CDR2 is SVGAGI in the germline V gene (reference sequence). J was trimmed by 4 bases and V by 2 bases; bases with no gene match: 5. This CDR3 is CASSYGAGVYNEQFF. CDR3 coding DNA: TGTGCCAGCAGTTACGGGGCGGGGGTATACAATGAGCAGTTCTTC.

The chain combines TRBV4-1 with TRBJ2-4; 8 bases are a match to TRBD1. The DNA end is a closer match to TRBJ2-7, so the J assignment may be wrong. The length of the CDR3 is 15 residues. Germline loops: CDR1 MGHRA, CDR2 YSYEKL. In DNA, the CDR3 is TGCGCCAGCAGCCCCGGTGTGGGACAGGCCTACGAGCAGTACTTC. Translating gives CASSPGVGQAYEQYF.

This clonotype was seen only a few times. The rearrangement links TRBV11-2 to TRBJ2-7; weak D call: TRBD1 (6 bases). Germline V gene lookup returns CDR1 SGHAT and CDR2 FQNNGV. The CDR3 spans 15 residues. V was cut by 5 bases and J by 3 bases, with 17 bases left in between. Written as DNA, the CDR3 is TGTGCCAGCAGCCCCCCACCGACAGGAAACTACGAGCAGTACTTC. Its protein is CASSPPPTGNYEQYF.

V usage is TRBV12-3 or TRBV12-4 and J usage is TRBJ2-3, with 7 bases lining up with TRBD1. The CDR3 sequence is 16 residues long. V gave up 5 bases and J gave up 6 bases; unmatched junction bases: 14. In DNA form, the CDR3 reads TGTGCCAGCAGTCCCCGGGACAGCCCAAAGGGGGATACGCAGTATTTT. It is translated as CASSPRDSPKGDTQYF.

This chain connects TRBV20-1 to TRBJ2-6; D gene unclear. Deletions cut 6 bases from V and 1 base from J, with 7 bases between. CDR3 length equals 13 residues. CDR1 is DFQATT and CDR2 is SNEGSKA in the germline V gene (reference sequence). The CDR3 protein is CSAARSGANVLTF. In DNA form, the CDR3 reads TGCAGTGCCGCCAGGTCTGGGGCCAACGTCCTGACTTTC.

The genes are TRBV27 and TRBJ1-2, with a weak D call TRBD1 (6 bases). This CDR3 is 13 amino acids long. Germline assignment: CDR1 MNHEY and CDR2 SMNVEV (reference sequence). Trimming left V 5 bases short and J 8 bases short, with 15 bases between. The CDR3 reads CASSPLGQGGYTF. In DNA, the CDR3 is TGTGCCAGCAGTCCACTGGGGCAGGGGGGCTACACCTTC.

This clonotype came up many times. This chain joins TRBV4-1 and TRBJ2-1; 10 bases align to TRBD2. The CDR3 covers 19 residues. Looked up from germline, CDR1 is MGHRA and CDR2 is YSYEKL. After removal of 1 base from V and 1 base from J, the junction contained 10 bases not matched to a gene. Here the CDR3 reads CASSQANLAGVGSYNEQFF. In nucleotides, the CDR3 is TGCGCCAGCAGCCAAGCGAACCTAGCGGGGGTAGGGTCCTACAATGAGCAGTTCTTC.

This clonotype showed up many times. V usage is TRBV5-1 and J usage is TRBJ2-2; no clear D gene. V was clipped by 4 bases and J by 7 bases, with 23 bases between them. Germline CDR1 and CDR2: SGHRS and YFSETQ. The CDR3 runs to 17 residues. Written as DNA, the CDR3 is TGCGCCAGCAGCCCTTGGGCATTTTCGCACGTGAGCGGGGAGCTGTTTTTT. Protein: CASSPWAFSHVSGELFF.

This clonotype was recorded once. The V call is TRBV24-1, the J call TRBJ2-1; D gene uncertain. CDR3 length equals 13 residues. Germline CDR1 reads KGHDR; CDR2 reads SFDVKD. V was cut by 5 bases and J by 7 bases, with 11 bases left in between. The CDR3 loop reads CATSAHLGNEQFF. CDR3 sequence (DNA): TGTGCCACCAGTGCTCACTTGGGGAATGAGCAGTTCTTC.

In this sample, this clonotype turned up a few times. The chain links TRBV6-2 or TRBV6-3 to TRBJ2-7; D ambiguous. The CDR3 covers 15 residues. Germline V gives CDR1 MNHEY, CDR2 SVGEGT. V was pared by 4 bases and J by 4 bases, with 17 bases between. The CDR3 reads CASSFLTTSLYEQYF. CDR3 coding DNA: TGTGCCAGCAGTTTCCTCACAACCAGCCTTTACGAGCAGTACTTC.

The rearrangement joins TRBV25-1 to TRBJ1-2; weak D call: TRBD1 (6 bases). Trimming took 10 bases from V and 8 from J, leaving 17 bases between them. This CDR3 has 12 amino acids. Germline V gene data show CDR1 as MGHDK and CDR2 as SYGVNS. The CDR3 reads CATSGGARGYTF. CDR3 coding DNA: TGTGCCACGTCGGGGGGGGCGAGGGGCTACACCTTC.

This clonotype was detected ten times or more. This chain's CDR3 is CASSYQDTYNEQFF. The CDR3 region has the DNA TGTGCCAGCAGTTATCAGGACACATACAATGAGCAGTTCTTC. The V call is TRBV6-2 or TRBV6-3, the J call TRBJ2-1, with a tentative D call TRBD1 (5 bases). Germline-derived CDR1 and CDR2 are MNHEY and SVGEGT. The CDR3 has 14 amino acids. The ends were cut back, 3 bases at V and 4 bases at J, with 10 bases in the middle.

In its sample, this clonotype was seen a few times. The chain links TRBV15 to TRBJ2-7; no reliable D call. CDR1 and CDR2 (germline): LNHNV, YYDKDF (reference sequence). CDR3 length equals 15 residues. V shed 5 bases and J shed 0 bases, with 14 bases lying between them. CDR3 residues: CATSPRDLSSYEQYF. CDR3 coding DNA: TGTGCCACCAGCCCTCGAGACCTAAGCTCCTACGAGCAGTACTTC.

In this sample, this clonotype turned up a few times. The chain carries TRBV7-2 and TRBJ1-6, with D possibly being TRBD1 (5 bases). The germline CDR1 and CDR2 sequences are SGHTA and FQGNSA. There are 15 residues in the CDR3. Trimming removed 4 bases from V and 10 bases from J, with 17 bases in between. CDR3 amino acids: CASSYRTDSGSPLHF. The CDR3 DNA reads TGTGCCAGCAGCTACCGGACCGATTCAGGGTCACCCCTCCACTTT.

J is TRBJ2-3 and V is TRBV20-1, with a possible D match to TRBD2 (5 bases). The CDR3 consists of 14 residues. V was pared by 7 bases and J by 5 bases, with 19 bases between. Germline V gene lookup returns CDR1 DFQATT and CDR2 SNEGSKA (reference sequence). CDR3 coding DNA: TGCAGTGTTTCCATATTAGCGTCGGGAGATACGCAGTATTTT. Translating it yields CSVSILASGDTQYF.